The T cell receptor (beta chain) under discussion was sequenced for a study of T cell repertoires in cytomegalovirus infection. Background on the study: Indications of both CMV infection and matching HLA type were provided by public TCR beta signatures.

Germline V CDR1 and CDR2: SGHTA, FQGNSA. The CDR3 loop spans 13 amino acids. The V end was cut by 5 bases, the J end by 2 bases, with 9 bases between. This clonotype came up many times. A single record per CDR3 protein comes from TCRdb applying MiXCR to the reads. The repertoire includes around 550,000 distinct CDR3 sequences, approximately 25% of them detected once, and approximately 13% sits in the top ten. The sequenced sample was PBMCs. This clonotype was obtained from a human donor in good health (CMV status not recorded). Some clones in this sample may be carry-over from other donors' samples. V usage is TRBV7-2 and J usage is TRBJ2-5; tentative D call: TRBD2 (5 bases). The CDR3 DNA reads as TGTGCCAGCAGCGGGAGTCCACAAGAGACCCAGTACTTC. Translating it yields CASSGSPQETQYF.